Following are 16 T cell receptor beta chains from one sample sequenced in a study of beta chain features in type 1 diabetes (dated by TCRdb to 2017 to 2018). Overall results and qualifications from the work: Type 1 diabetes patients showed a moderate but significant shortening of TCRB CDR3 length in all four CD4+ subsets.

The method was the immunoSEQ multiplex PCR assay. The High Capacity cDNA Reverse Transcription Kit was used to reverse transcribe all of the isolated RNA, meaning that expressed TCRB transcripts were what got sequenced. TCRdb stores this immuneACCESS table with in-frame sequences only. Part of the clones is absent; in the studies checked, under half of the shortfall reflects unresolved V genes, and no reason is known for the rest. A total of nearly 700,000 clones appear in this sample, about an eighth of them only once. Clones ranked in the top ten supply approximately 0.021% of the sample. These receptors lack a known antigen. Sequenced sample: naive CD4+ T cells from blood. What this sample's cell subset or site label stands for: true naive CD4+ T cells. The source of these receptors is a man younger than 35 with type 1 diabetes.

Remarks on this clone: In the same sample, other DNA sequences code for this CDR3. The genes are TRBV4-1 and TRBJ1-1, with D possibly TRBD1 on 6 matching bases. The CDR3 is 15 residues long. Germline lookup yields CDR1 MGHRA and CDR2 YSYEKL. Trimming shortened V by 0 bases and J by 3 bases, and 11 bases separated the two germline ends. DNA for the CDR3: TGCGCCAGCAGCCAAGAAGGGGGAGGGGACACTGAAGCTTTCTTT. Residues: CASSQEGGGDTEAFF.

The chain is built from TRBV4-1 and TRBJ2-7; D ambiguous. V dropped 2 bases and J dropped 0 bases, with 14 bases sitting between them. This CDR3 has 16 amino acids. CDR1 MGHRA and CDR2 YSYEKL come from the germline V gene. The CDR3 loop is CASSQSVTDGSYEQYF. CDR3 DNA sequence: TGCGCCAGCAGCCAATCCGTTACGGACGGCTCCTACGAGCAGTACTTC.

This clone was found a few times. CDR3 sequence: CASSPGGVHGYTF. The CDR3 DNA sequence: TGTGCCAGCAGCCCAGGAGGGGTCCATGGCTACACCTTC. The V call is TRBV28, the J call TRBJ1-2, with D possibly matching TRBD1 (5 bases). This CDR3 is 13 amino acids long. V shed 6 bases and J shed 6 bases, with 14 bases lying between them. CDR1 MDHEN and CDR2 SYDVKM come from the germline V gene.

The rearrangement joins TRBV6-5 to TRBJ1-1; no reliable D call. The CDR3 consists of 12 residues. Looked up from germline, CDR1 is MNHEY and CDR2 is SVGAGI. Trimming pared 5 bases from V and 3 bases from J, leaving 7 bases between. The CDR3 nucleotides are TGTGCCAGCAGTACACCCTACACTGAAGCTTTCTTT. This translates into CASSTPYTEAFF.

This clone has a handful of counts. The chain employs TRBV29-1 and TRBJ2-1; 9 nucleotides line up with TRBD1. The CDR3 totals 14 residues. The V gene's germline CDR1 is SQVTM and CDR2 ANQGSEA. The V and J ends lost 7 bases and 2 bases, in that order; junction bases with no gene match: 6. CDR3 residues: CSAMDRGTYNEQFF. Here the CDR3 DNA reads TGCAGCGCCATGGACAGGGGAACCTACAATGAGCAGTTCTTC.

V and J are TRBV6-5 and TRBJ1-5, with D maybe TRBD1 (5 bases). With 0 bases removed from V and 5 bases from J, the gap between germline ends came to 11 bases. Germline CDR1 MNHEY, CDR2 SVGAGI. The CDR3 has 15 residues. CDR3 sequence: CASSYSAGLDQPQHF. CDR3 coding DNA: TGTGCCAGCAGTTACTCGGCGGGGCTCGATCAGCCCCAGCATTTT.

The rearrangement joins TRBV11-2 to TRBJ2-3, with 10 positions matching TRBD2. The CDR3 length is 17 residues. The V and J ends lost 1 base and 2 bases, in that order; junction bases with no gene match: 6. The V gene's germline CDR1 is SGHAT and CDR2 FQNNGV. The CDR3 sequence: CASSLAGAGGATDTQYF. In nucleotides, the CDR3 is TGTGCCAGCAGCTTAGCTGGAGCGGGGGGGGCCACAGATACGCAGTATTTT.

The chain has TRBV29-1 and TRBJ2-7, with 12 bases fitting TRBD2. Germline V gives CDR1 SQVTM, CDR2 ANQGSEA. The CDR3 contains 15 residues. V lost 6 bases and J lost 5; bases outside the gene matches: 11. CDR3 bases: TGCAGCGTGGGGTTGAGACTAGCGGGGGATCACGAGCAGTACTTC. Encoded protein: CSVGLRLAGDHEQYF.

The rearrangement links TRBV30 to TRBJ2-5, with 7 bases fitting TRBD2. V shed 3 bases, J shed 8 bases, and the junction held 15 bases outside the gene matches. Per the germline V gene, CDR1 is GTSNPN and CDR2 is SVGIG (reference sequence). This CDR3 spans 15 amino acids. The CDR3 DNA reads TGTGCCTGGAGCCCCCAGGGAGGGGCCCAGTTTACCCAGTACTTC. The encoded protein is CAWSPQGGAQFTQYF.

In this sample, this clone turned up a few times. CDR3 in DNA: TGTGCCTGGAGTGTACGGACAGGGTCTAATGAAAAACTGTTTTTT. The encoded protein is CAWSVRTGSNEKLFF. The chain links TRBV30 to TRBJ1-4; 8 bases align to TRBD1. V was clipped by 0 bases and J by 3 bases; unmatched bases: 3. The CDR3 has 15 residues. Germline CDR1 GTSNPN, CDR2 SVGIG (reference sequence).

This clone was counted a few times. The chain combines TRBV9 with TRBJ1-6; D call uncertain. This CDR3 has 13 amino acids. Germline V gene lookup returns CDR1 SGDLS and CDR2 YYNGEE. V gave up 4 bases and J gave up 7 bases, with 9 bases separating them. As DNA, the CDR3 is TGTGCCAGCAGCATGGGAGAGAATTCACCCCTCCACTTT. Its translation: CASSMGENSPLHF.

The J gene is TRBJ1-2, the V gene TRBV25-1; 8 bases agree with TRBD1. The germline V gene encodes CDR1 MGHDK and CDR2 SYGVNS. The V gene end was trimmed by 2 bases and the J gene end by 5 bases; junction bases not matched to a gene: 4. CDR3 length equals 14 residues. CDR3 residues: CASSEGGQVYGYTF. Here the CDR3 DNA reads TGTGCCAGCAGTGAAGGGGGACAGGTATATGGCTACACCTTC.

This clone was seen a few times. The chain combines TRBV12-5 with TRBJ2-3; no reliable D call. Germline V gene lookup returns CDR1 LGHNT and CDR2 FRNRAP. This CDR3 region has 15 residues. Deletions cut 2 bases from V and 2 bases from J, with 11 bases between. The CDR3 region has the DNA TGTGCTAGTGGTTTGTCTGGCTCCGCCACAGATACGCAGTATTTT. It codes for CASGLSGSATDTQYF.

This clone turned up a few times. The V call is TRBV11-2, the J call TRBJ1-1; D is unresolved. Per the germline V gene, CDR1 is SGHAT and CDR2 is FQNNGV. V gave up 7 bases and J gave up 0 bases, with 6 bases separating them. This CDR3 is built from 12 residues. The CDR3 nucleotides read TGTGCCAGCAAAGAGTTGAACACTGAAGCTTTCTTT. Protein sequence: CASKELNTEAFF.

The V gene is TRBV6-5, the J gene TRBJ2-1; D is ambiguous. With 0 bases removed from V and 5 bases from J, the gap between germline ends came to 8 bases. This CDR3 comprises 14 residues. Germline V gene sequence: CDR1 MNHEY, CDR2 SVGAGI. In nucleotides, the CDR3 is TGTGCCAGCAGTTACTCGGACGGAGACAATGAGCAGTTCTTC. Encoded protein: CASSYSDGDNEQFF.

This chain connects TRBV7-2 to TRBJ1-4, with D perhaps matching TRBD1 (5 bases). The CDR3 is made up of 14 amino acids. The germline CDR1 and CDR2 sequences are SGHTA and FQGNSA. V was cut by 6 bases and J by 6 bases, with 14 bases left in between. In DNA form, the CDR3 reads TGTGCCAGCAGACACCGGGGCTACGATGAAAAACTGTTTTTT. The encoded protein is CASRHRGYDEKLFF. Variable domain in full (rest from reference TRBV7-2 and TRBJ1-4): GAGVSQSPSNKVTEKGKDVELRCDPISGHTALYWYRQSLGQGLEFLIYFQGNSAPDKSGLPSDRFSAERTGGSVSTLTIQRTQQEDSAVYLCASRHRGYDEKLFFGSGTQLSVL.